These 31 T cell receptor beta chains share one sample of origin, sequenced in a study of T cell repertoires in cytomegalovirus infection. In TCRdb, the reads were re-called with MiXCR into one record per CDR3 protein. The sample contains 250,000 to 300,000 distinct CDR3 sequences, approximately 10% of which appear only once. The sequenced sample consisted of PBMCs. Every receptor here comes from a human donor in good health (CMV status not recorded). Some clones in this sample may be carry-over from other donors' samples.

Regarding this clonotype: A much larger clone differs from this one at a single base, so this may be a read error. V is TRBV7-2 and J is TRBJ1-1, with D possibly TRBD1 on 6 matching bases. CDR1 SGHTA and CDR2 FQGNSA come from the germline V gene. V was clipped by 5 bases and J by 7 bases, with 17 bases between them. The CDR3 spans 14 residues. The CDR3 region is CASSHSLKGVEAFF. CDR3 DNA: TGTGCCAGCAGCCACAGTCTAAAGGGGGTTGAAGCTTTCTTT.

In this sample, this clonotype turned up once. V usage is TRBV27 and J usage is TRBJ2-7; D is perhaps TRBD1 (6 bases). This CDR3 region has 14 residues. The V gene lost 6 bases and the J gene lost 6 bases, with 18 bases spanning the gap. From germline, CDR1 is MNHEY and CDR2 SMNVEV (reference sequence). The CDR3 region has the DNA TGTGCCAGCAGGGTGGCGCAGGGGCCCTCCGAGCAGTACTTC. Translation gives CASRVAQGPSEQYF.

The V call is TRBV30, the J call TRBJ1-2; D is unclear. CDR3 size: 15 residues. V was trimmed by 0 bases and J by 7 bases, leaving 18 bases between them. Germline assignment: CDR1 GTSNPN and CDR2 SVGIG (reference sequence). CDR3 sequence (DNA): TGTGCCTGGAGTGTTCGGCCCCGCCTGGGCGGTGGCTACACCTTC. Translation: CAWSVRPRLGGGYTF.

This clonotype was found many times. V and J are TRBV5-1 and TRBJ2-5, with 10 bases matching TRBD2. V shed 4 bases, J shed 5 bases, and the junction held 14 bases outside the gene matches. Germline values: CDR1 SGHRS, CDR2 YFSETQ. This CDR3 region has 17 residues. DNA for the CDR3: TGCGCCAGCAGCCCCGGTAGGGCTAGCGGGAGCCTCGAGACCCAGTACTTC. Its translation is CASSPGRASGSLETQYF. Full variable domain (outside the CDR3, taken from reference TRBV5-1 and TRBJ2-5): KAGVTQTPRYLIKTRGQQVTLSCSPISGHRSVSWYQQTPGQGLQFLFEYFSETQRNKGNFPGRFSGRQFSNSRSEMNVSTLELGDSALYLCASSPGRASGSLETQYFGPGTRLLVL.

V and J are TRBV6-2 or TRBV6-3 and TRBJ2-6; no reliable D call. The ends were cut back, 10 bases at V and 3 bases at J, with 10 bases in the middle. Germline V gene sequence: CDR1 MNHEY, CDR2 SVGEGT. The CDR3 covers 13 residues. The CDR3 DNA is TGTGCCACCAAGGGTGTTGGGGCCAACGTCCTGACTTTC. It yields the protein CATKGVGANVLTF.

This clonotype came up many times. The J gene is TRBJ2-1, the V gene TRBV20-1, with 13 bases that match TRBD2. Germline V CDR1 and CDR2: DFQATT, SNEGSKA (reference sequence). Losses at the gene ends were 5 bases for V and 6 bases for J; bases not matched to a gene: 4. The CDR3 is 14 residues long. This chain's CDR3 is CSAAGLAGFNEQFF. In DNA, the CDR3 is TGCAGTGCTGCGGGACTAGCGGGATTCAATGAGCAGTTCTTC.

This clonotype was seen many times. The rearrangement links TRBV7-3 to TRBJ1-6; tentative D call: TRBD1 (5 bases). The length of the CDR3 is 13 residues. The V gene lost 0 bases and the J gene lost 14 bases, with 11 bases spanning the gap. CDR1 and CDR2 from the germline V gene are SGHTA and FQGTGA. CDR3 nucleotides: TGTGCCAGCAGCTTAACGGGGGGGAAGTCCCTCCACTTT. Its protein product is CASSLTGGKSLHF.

This chain links TRBV3-1 with TRBJ2-3; 11 nucleotides match TRBD2. With V trimmed by 3 bases and J by 2 bases, 13 bases remained unmatched. The CDR3 covers 19 residues. CDR1 is LGHDT, CDR2 YNNKEL, per germline (reference sequence). DNA of the CDR3: TGTGCCAGCAGCCAGGGCGTCCCGGGACTAGCGGAACCCACAGATACGCAGTATTTT. This codes for CASSQGVPGLAEPTDTQYF.

This clonotype was counted ten times or more. This chain uses TRBV7-2 with TRBJ1-6; no firm D call. The CDR3 has 18 residues. Germline V CDR1 and CDR2: SGHTA, FQGNSA. V was pared by 3 bases and J by 0 bases, with 15 bases between. In nucleotides, the CDR3 is TGTGCCAGCAGCTTTATCGGCTCGAGTGGCTCCTATAATTCACCCCTCCACTTT. This gives the protein CASSFIGSSGSYNSPLHF.

This clonotype was counted at least ten times. The chain has TRBV20-1 and TRBJ2-7, with a possible D match to TRBD1 (6 bases). CDR3 length equals 13 residues. Trimming pared 6 bases from V and 2 bases from J, leaving 14 bases between. The V gene's germline CDR1 is DFQATT and CDR2 SNEGSKA (reference sequence). CDR3 DNA: TGCAGTGCAGGGGGACGAACTGCCTACGAGCAGTACTTC. Translation gives CSAGGRTAYEQYF.

This clonotype was seen at least ten times. Since a much larger clone is just one base distant, this may be a read error. This rearrangement joins TRBV7-2 to TRBJ2-6; 8 bases map to TRBD1. The CDR3 length is 15 residues. V lost 5 bases, J lost 2 bases, and 2 bases stayed unmatched. Germline CDR1 reads SGHTA; CDR2 reads FQGNSA. The DNA for the CDR3 is TGTGCCAGCAGCCCAGGGGGCGCTGGGGCCAACGTCCTGACTTTC. Translation gives CASSPGGAGANVLTF.

This clonotype turned up a few times. The CDR3 is CASSLTGIGLAEQFF. In DNA, the CDR3 is TGTGCCAGCAGCTTAACTGGGATAGGACTAGCGGAGCAGTTCTTC. V is TRBV7-3 and J is TRBJ2-1; 9 bases line up with TRBD2. The CDR3 contains 15 residues. CDR1 SGHTA and CDR2 FQGTGA come from the germline V gene. Germline trimming cut 0 bases from V and 10 bases from J; bases unmatched to any gene: 7.

There are many counts of this clonotype. The V call is TRBV28, the J call TRBJ1-6, with 7 bases matching TRBD1. This CDR3 is 16 amino acids long. From germline, CDR1 is MDHEN and CDR2 SYDVKM. V was pared by 3 bases and J by 8 bases, with 10 bases of the junction left unmatched. CDR3 region: CASSLSGGQAYSPLHF. Here the CDR3 DNA reads TGTGCCAGCAGTTTGAGTGGCGGACAGGCCTATTCACCCCTCCACTTT.

This clonotype was seen at least ten times. The chain couples TRBV7-8 to TRBJ2-5, with 7 bases fitting TRBD1. This CDR3 is 16 amino acids long. The V segment lost 0 bases and the J segment 2 bases; nucleotides outside the gene matches: 6. CDR1 SGHVS and CDR2 FQNEAQ come from the germline V gene. The CDR3 loop reads CASSLARSGGQETQYF. DNA of the CDR3: TGTGCCAGCAGCTTAGCGCGTTCAGGGGGACAAGAGACCCAGTACTTC.

This clonotype was recorded many times. The gene calls are TRBV11-2 and TRBJ1-1; D gene ambiguous. The CDR3 runs 15 residues. Germline CDR1 is SGHAT and CDR2 is FQNNGV. The germline V and J ends were trimmed by 3 bases and 0 bases, with 11 bases remaining between them. The CDR3 DNA reads as TGTGCCAGCAGCTTCACAGCTACAATGAACACTGAAGCTTTCTTT. Protein product: CASSFTATMNTEAFF.

This clonotype was seen at least ten times. V is TRBV23-1 and J is TRBJ2-7; 11 bases are shared with TRBD2. TRBV23-1 is assigned to the ORF class and has an uncertain function. Trimming took 0 bases from V and 1 from J; bases not matched to a gene: 11. The CDR3 runs 19 residues. CDR3 nucleotides: TGCGCCAGCAGTCAATCGACGGGGTTGACTAGCGGGGTTTCCTACGAGCAGTACTTC. This codes for CASSQSTGLTSGVSYEQYF.

The DNA of the CDR3 is TGTGCCAGCTCACCAACAAACATGAACACTGAAGCTTTCTTT. Its translation is CASSPTNMNTEAFF. This chain joins TRBV18 and TRBJ1-1; D unclear. This CDR3 comprises 14 residues. Trimming pared 2 bases from V and 0 bases from J, leaving 7 bases between. Germline CDR1 KGHSH, CDR2 LQKENI. Combining the CDR3 with reference TRBV18 and TRBJ1-1 gives the whole variable domain NAGVMQNPRHLVRRRGQEARLRCSPMKGHSHVYWYRQLPEEGLKFMVYLQKENIIDESGMPKERFSAEFPKEGPSILRIQQVVRGDSAAYFCASSPTNMNTEAFFGQGTRLTVV.

This clonotype was counted at least ten times. This chain uses TRBV7-2 with TRBJ1-1; TRBD1 agrees at 8 bases. The germline CDR1 and CDR2 sequences are SGHTA and FQGNSA. Trimming removed 6 bases from V and 5 bases from J; junction bases left unmatched: 5. The CDR3 has 13 residues. Here the CDR3 DNA reads TGTGCCAGCAGACAGGGGGGACAGACTGAAGCTTTCTTT. Translation: CASRQGGQTEAFF.

This clonotype was observed at least ten times. The gene calls are TRBV11-2 and TRBJ2-1; 9 bases line up with TRBD1. V was clipped by 5 bases and J by 15 bases; unmatched bases: 11. Germline CDR1 reads SGHAT; CDR2 reads FQNNGV. The CDR3 has 13 residues. In nucleotides, the CDR3 is TGTGCCAGCAGCCCTCCTGGGGACAGGGAATCGTTCTTC. Protein: CASSPPGDRESFF.

In its sample, this clonotype was seen many times. V is TRBV7-2 and J is TRBJ1-2; TRBD1 matches at 7 bases. With V trimmed by 6 bases and J by 9 bases, 10 bases remained unmatched. This CDR3 has 13 residues. Germline CDR1 SGHTA, CDR2 FQGNSA. The DNA of the CDR3 is TGTGCCAGCAGGATGATGGACAGGCGCAGCTACACCTTC. Amino acids: CASRMMDRRSYTF.

This clonotype was recorded at least ten times. The rearrangement links TRBV20-1 to TRBJ2-5, with D perhaps matching TRBD2 (6 bases). The CDR3 covers 14 residues. CDR1 DFQATT and CDR2 SNEGSKA come from the germline V gene (reference sequence). With 1 base removed from V and 6 bases from J, the gap between germline ends came to 15 bases. The chain's CDR3 is CSARGARESKTQYF. CDR3 DNA sequence: TGCAGTGCTAGAGGTGCCCGGGAGTCGAAGACCCAGTACTTC.

The V and J genes are TRBV12-3 or TRBV12-4 and TRBJ2-5; D is uncertain. This CDR3 region has 13 residues. Deletions cut 3 bases from V and 2 bases from J, with 7 bases between. The CDR3 spells CASSLWPQETQYF. In nucleotides, the CDR3 is TGTGCCAGCAGTTTGTGGCCACAAGAGACCCAGTACTTC.

This clonotype was picked up many times. The chain has TRBV10-2 and TRBJ1-1, with 12 positions matching TRBD1. V lost 2 bases to trimming and J lost 4 bases; unmatched junction nucleotides: 2. This CDR3 spans 15 amino acids. Germline V gene data show CDR1 as WSHSY and CDR2 as SAAADI. The CDR3: CASSERGQGATEAFF. DNA for the CDR3: TGCGCCAGCAGTGAGAGGGGACAGGGGGCCACTGAAGCTTTCTTT.

The chain joins TRBV11-2 to TRBJ2-2, with 10 bases identical to TRBD2. Germline-derived CDR1 and CDR2 are SGHAT and FQNNGV. The CDR3 runs to 16 residues. V dropped 5 bases and J dropped 6; count of bases not matched to a gene: 9. For the CDR3, the DNA is TGTGCCAGCAGCGGAGGCACTAGCGGGACTGCCGGGGAGCTGTTTTTT. This encodes CASSGGTSGTAGELFF.

The V call is TRBV18, the J call TRBJ2-4, with D possibly called TRBD1 or TRBD2 (5 bases each). The germline gives CDR1 KGHSH, CDR2 LQKENI. V lost 4 bases to trimming and J lost 8 bases, with 15 bases between them. There are 14 residues in the CDR3. CDR3 residues: CASSRAGSRDIQYF. Here the CDR3 DNA reads TGTGCCAGCTCACGAGCAGGGTCGCGGGACATTCAGTACTTC.

Points on this clonotype: One end of the junction is discordant with germline, which a read error may explain. The chain joins TRBV5-3 to TRBJ2-3; D call uncertain. TRBV5-3 is an ORF; its function is uncertain. CDR3 length: 14 residues. This chain's CDR3 is CASSLGRVADTQYF. The CDR3 DNA reads TGTGCCAGCAGCTTGGGTAGGGTAGCAGATACGCAGTATTTT.

This clonotype appeared many times. This chain connects TRBV7-9 to TRBJ1-1, with no clear D. V gave up 1 base and J gave up 0 bases, with 12 bases separating them. The V gene's germline CDR1 is SEHNR and CDR2 FQNEAQ (reference sequence). CDR3 size: 16 residues. The CDR3 DNA is TGTGCCAGCAGCTTAGGTCGTACTACGATGAACACTGAAGCTTTCTTT. Translating it yields CASSLGRTTMNTEAFF.

In its sample, this clonotype was seen a few times. The chain has TRBV7-2 and TRBJ2-7; D unclear. Trimming took 5 bases from V and 6 from J, leaving 11 bases between them. CDR1 and CDR2 (germline): SGHTA, FQGNSA. CDR3 size: 12 residues. The CDR3 sequence is CASSREWGEQYF. The DNA of the CDR3 is TGTGCCAGCAGCCGCGAGTGGGGCGAGCAGTACTTC.

Ten or more counts support this clonotype. The chain carries TRBV7-2 and TRBJ1-1, with D perhaps TRBD1 (5 bases). Trimming stripped 4 bases from V and 5 bases from J, with 14 bases between. Germline CDR1 reads SGHTA; CDR2 reads FQGNSA. The CDR3 runs 14 residues. Here the CDR3 DNA reads TGTGCCAGCAGCTCCCATGGGGGTGGGACTGAAGCTTTCTTT. Protein sequence: CASSSHGGGTEAFF. The whole variable domain, filled in from reference TRBV7-2 and TRBJ1-1, reads GAGVSQSPSNKVTEKGKDVELRCDPISGHTALYWYRQSLGQGLEFLIYFQGNSAPDKSGLPSDRFSAERTGGSVSTLTIQRTQQEDSAVYLCASSSHGGGTEAFFGQGTRLTVV.

This clonotype was counted ten times or more. V gene TRBV7-8 combines with J gene TRBJ1-1; D remains ambiguous. This CDR3 is built from 12 residues. The germline gives CDR1 SGHVS, CDR2 FQNEAQ. Trimming cost V 5 bases and J 4 bases, with 8 bases left between them. This chain's CDR3 is CASSPAITEAFF. CDR3 DNA: TGTGCCAGCAGCCCAGCGATCACTGAAGCTTTCTTT. Based on the CDR3 plus reference TRBV7-8 and TRBJ1-1, the full variable domain is GAGVSQSPRYKVAKRGQDVALRCDPISGHVSLFWYQQALGQGPEFLTYFQNEAQLDKSGLPSDRFFAERPEGSVSTLKIQRTQQEDSAVYLCASSPAITEAFFGQGTRLTVV.

This clonotype was recorded at least ten times. This sequence joins TRBV7-6 and TRBJ1-2; D is unresolved. The CDR3 has 14 amino acids. Between the trimmed V and J ends, which lost 2 bases and 4 bases, there was a span of 11 bases. CDR1 is SGHVS, CDR2 FNYEAQ, per germline. The CDR3 spells CASSLTDESYGYTF. The CDR3, as DNA: TGTGCCAGCAGCTTAACCGACGAGTCCTATGGCTACACCTTC.